Each of the 12 T cell receptor beta chains below was sequenced from the same sample in a study of response to subunit inactivated influenza vaccine listed by TCRdb under 2018. The time point label here, explained by the study, means: approximately 45 days after influenza vaccine administration. Libraries were built with RT-PCR. This sample was sequenced with an Illumina HiSeq 2500. The public reads were reprocessed in TCRdb via fastp at Q25 and MiXCR, keeping in-frame beta chains. Entries are consolidated by CDR3 protein sequence, retaining the most common genes and DNA. This sample is represented by 430,000 or so distinct CDR3 sequences; approximately 9.9% of them were singletons. More than 10% of the sample belongs to the ten largest clones. The sample consisted of PBMCs from blood, taken roughly 46 days after vaccination. These receptor sequences come from a man aged 45-60 years who received an inactivated influenza vaccine. Donor details come from another sample of the same person, matched by shared clones.

The chain has TRBV20-1 and TRBJ2-7, with D possibly TRBD2 on 7 matching bases. V was shortened by 0 bases and J by 6 bases, with 12 bases between the two germline ends. From germline, CDR1 is DFQATT and CDR2 SNEGSKA (reference sequence). The CDR3 sequence is 13 residues long. CDR3 bases: TGCAGTGCTAGAGATAGGGGGGGTCGCGAGCAGTACTTC. Amino acid sequence: CSARDRGGREQYF.

A few counts support this clonotype. V usage is TRBV6-2 or TRBV6-3 and J usage is TRBJ2-3; no clear D gene. The germline CDR1 and CDR2 sequences are MNHEY and SVGEGT. V lost 5 bases, J lost 9 bases, and 18 bases lay in between. This CDR3 contains 14 residues. The DNA of the CDR3 is TGTGCCAGCAGTGAGTCCGCCAGACTGCGCACGCAGTATTTT. Amino acid sequence: CASSESARLRTQYF.

This clonotype came up many times. J is TRBJ2-2 and V is TRBV5-1; 11 bases are a match to TRBD2. The germline V gene encodes CDR1 SGHRS and CDR2 YFSETQ. CDR3 length: 15 amino acids. V gave up 3 bases and J gave up 6 bases; unmatched junction bases: 4. The CDR3 is CASSSTSGMAGELFF. CDR3 sequence (DNA): TGCGCCAGCAGCTCGACTAGCGGGATGGCCGGGGAGCTGTTTTTT. The whole variable domain, filled in from reference TRBV5-1 and TRBJ2-2, reads KAGVTQTPRYLIKTRGQQVTLSCSPISGHRSVSWYQQTPGQGLQFLFEYFSETQRNKGNFPGRFSGRQFSNSRSEMNVSTLELGDSALYLCASSSTSGMAGELFFGEGSRLTVL.

This clonotype was counted a few times. The V and J genes are TRBV9 and TRBJ2-1; 10 bases map to TRBD2. The CDR3 covers 18 residues. V was pared by 3 bases and J by 7 bases, with 16 bases of the junction left unmatched. The germline CDR1 and CDR2 sequences are SGDLS and YYNGEE. The CDR3 nucleotides read TGTGCCAGCAGCGGGCGGGGAGGTGGGGCTAGCGGGAGAAATGAGCAGTTCTTC. It encodes CASSGRGGGASGRNEQFF. The whole variable domain, filled in from reference TRBV9 and TRBJ2-1, reads DSGVTQTPKHLITATGQRVTLRCSPRSGDLSVYWYQQSLDQGLQFLIQYYNGEERAKGNILERFSAQQFPDLHSELNLSSLELGDSALYFCASSGRGGGASGRNEQFFGPGTRLTVL.

This clonotype occurred many times. The chain has TRBV12-3 or TRBV12-4 and TRBJ2-1, with D uncertain. The ends were cut back, 7 bases at V and 0 bases at J, with 7 bases in the middle. The CDR3 sequence is 13 residues long. The CDR3 DNA follows: TGTGCCAGCACCGGTCTCTCCTACAATGAGCAGTTCTTC. It yields the protein CASTGLSYNEQFF.

In DNA form, the CDR3 reads TGTGCCAGCAGCGTAGTCCCTAGCTTGTGGAATAGCAATCAGCCCCAGCATTTT. Translated, it gives CASSVVPSLWNSNQPQHF. The chain has TRBV9 and TRBJ1-5; no clear D. CDR3 size: 18 residues. Germline V lookup: CDR1 SGDLS, CDR2 YYNGEE. Trimming removed 0 bases at V and 0 bases at J, with 16 bases between.

In this sample, this clonotype turned up many times. The V and J genes are TRBV11-2 and TRBJ2-3; TRBD2 matches at 11 bases. Trimming at V came to 3 bases and at J to 2 bases, leaving 10 bases not matched to a gene. There are 18 residues in the CDR3. CDR1 is SGHAT and CDR2 is FQNNGV in the germline V gene. CDR3 sequence (DNA): TGTGCCAGCAGCTTGGGGTACATGGGACTAGCGGTCACAGATACGCAGTATTTT. This gives the protein CASSLGYMGLAVTDTQYF.

This clonotype showed up many times. This CDR3 is CASSSALTGGAEAFF. CDR3 sequence (DNA): TGTGCCAGCAGTTCTGCCCTGACAGGGGGTGCTGAAGCTTTCTTT. The gene calls are TRBV12-3 or TRBV12-4 and TRBJ1-1; 9 nucleotides agree with TRBD1. Trimming removed 4 bases from V and 6 bases from J; junction bases left unmatched: 9. The CDR3 spans 15 residues.

This clonotype showed up just a few times. V is TRBV12-5 and J is TRBJ1-2; no firm D call. V dropped 2 bases and J dropped 3 bases, with 7 bases sitting between them. CDR3 length: 13 residues. Germline V gives CDR1 LGHNT, CDR2 FRNRAP. CDR3 residues: CASGLFGYYGYTF. DNA for the CDR3: TGTGCTAGTGGTTTGTTCGGGTACTATGGCTACACCTTC.

This clonotype was counted at least ten times. This sequence joins TRBV20-1 and TRBJ1-1; tentatively, D is TRBD1 (6 bases). There are 18 residues in the CDR3. The V end was cut by 5 bases, the J end by 0 bases, with 25 bases between. Germline values: CDR1 DFQATT, CDR2 SNEGSKA (reference sequence). CDR3 nucleotide sequence: TGCAGTGCTCGCCCGGCCGGGGGGCGCGACGTCATGAACACTGAAGCTTTCTTT. Translating it yields CSARPAGGRDVMNTEAFF.

The table lists this clonotype with many counts. The rearrangement uses TRBV20-1 and TRBJ2-3, with TRBD2 as a possible D gene (5 bases). V was shortened by 4 bases and J by 0 bases, with 14 bases between the two germline ends. Germline V CDR1 and CDR2: DFQATT, SNEGSKA (reference sequence). The CDR3 loop spans 15 amino acids. The DNA of the CDR3 is TGCAGTGCTACTACCTACGGCGGGAGCACAGATACGCAGTATTTT. It encodes CSATTYGGSTDTQYF.

This clonotype came up a few times. V is TRBV6-2 or TRBV6-3 and J is TRBJ2-7; D remains unclear. The germline V and J ends were trimmed by 2 bases and 3 bases, with 17 bases remaining between them. Germline CDR1 reads MNHEY; CDR2 reads SVGEGT. The CDR3 sequence is 16 residues long. The DNA for the CDR3 is TGTGCCAGCAGTTACCTTTCCGGATTCCCTGACTACGAGCAGTACTTC. Translation: CASSYLSGFPDYEQYF.